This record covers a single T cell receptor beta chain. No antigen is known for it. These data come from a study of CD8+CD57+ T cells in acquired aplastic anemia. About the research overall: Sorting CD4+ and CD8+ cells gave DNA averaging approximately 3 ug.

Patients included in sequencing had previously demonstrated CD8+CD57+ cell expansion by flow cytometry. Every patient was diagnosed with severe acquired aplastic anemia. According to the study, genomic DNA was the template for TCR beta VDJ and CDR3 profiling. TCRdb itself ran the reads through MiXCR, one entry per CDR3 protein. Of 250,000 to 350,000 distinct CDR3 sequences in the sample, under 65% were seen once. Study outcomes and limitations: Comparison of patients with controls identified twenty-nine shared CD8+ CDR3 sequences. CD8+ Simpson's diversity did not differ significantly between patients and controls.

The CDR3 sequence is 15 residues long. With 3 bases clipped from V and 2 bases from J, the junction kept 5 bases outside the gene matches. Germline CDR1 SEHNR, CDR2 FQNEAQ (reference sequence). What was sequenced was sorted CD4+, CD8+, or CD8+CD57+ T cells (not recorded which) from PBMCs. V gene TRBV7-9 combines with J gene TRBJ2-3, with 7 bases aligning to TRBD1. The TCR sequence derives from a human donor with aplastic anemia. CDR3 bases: TGTGCCAGCAGCTTCGGGACAGAGATCACAGATACGCAGTATTTT. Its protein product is CASSFGTEITDTQYF.